This entry features one T cell receptor beta chain sequence. CDR1 is SGHRS, CDR2 YFSETQ, per germline. CDR3 length: 15 residues. V shed 4 bases and J shed 6 bases, with 17 bases lying between them. TCRdb reanalysed the RT-PCR reads using MiXCR and keeps one entry per CDR3 protein. Here the sample spans 500,000 to 550,000 distinct CDR3 sequences, roughly 25% being singletons. The record originates from a study of response to subunit inactivated influenza vaccine. This sample was also put to use in a study of T cells expressing NK-cell markers. That paper notes: Production of TCR beta cDNA relied on 5'RACE template switching with UMIs. Top CD8+ clonotypes included the dominant CD3+CD56+NKG2C+ clonotypes in several donors. The CD3+CD56-NKG2C+ fraction of several donors was also led by these clonotypes. Expanded NKG2C+ T cell clones had unclear HCMV specificity.

Sequenced material: CD4+ T cells sorted from PBMCs, taken approximately 13 days after vaccination. V gene TRBV5-1 combines with J gene TRBJ2-1; D is unresolved. This receptor was taken from a man in his fifties or sixties who received an inactivated influenza vaccine. The CDR3 sequence is CASSLGSPRVNEQFF. As DNA, the CDR3 is TGCGCCAGCAGCCTGGGCTCCCCCAGAGTCAATGAGCAGTTCTTC.